This T cell receptor (beta chain) was captured in a study of blood T cells in healthy people across ages. Notes on this clonotype: An end of the junction does not agree with germline; a read error may underlie this.

This CDR3 spans 12 amino acids. Germline V gene lookup returns CDR1 DFQATT and CDR2 SNEGSKA (reference sequence). Healthy Caucasian individuals from Russia aged about 6 to 100 were enrolled as donors. Sample-barcoded 5' priming and a J-beta primer mix drove a second PCR of about 6 to 12 cycles. TCRdb passed the 5' RACE reads through MiXCR, listing each CDR3 protein once. Altogether a few hundred thousand distinct CDR3 sequences are present, over 25% being singletons, with the ten largest covering approximately 3.5%. A further study also used this sample, focusing on T cells of mothers and their children.

The chain employs TRBV20-1 and TRBJ2-5; 9 bases are shared with TRBD2. Source material: blood. The receptor was derived from a boy under 10 years old in good health. CDR3 loop: CSARLAGMALFF. The CDR3 DNA reads as TGCAGTGCTAGACTAGCGGGAATGGCTCTGTTCTTC.